Below are 32 T cell receptor beta chains sequenced from a single sample in a study of PD-1 blockade in classical Hodgkin lymphoma. Generated by immunoSEQ multiplex PCR, the TCRdb table keeps only in-frame clones and is missing some. Among about 47,000 clones listed, around 80% were seen once. Time point reported: cycle 4 day 1 (C4D1), after less than seven weeks of nivolumab. Brentuximab vedotin exposure varied among the patients, all of whom had relapsed after autologous stem cell transplantation. Sequenced here: peripheral blood mononuclear cells (PBMCs), sampled before the fourth cycle of nivolumab. Receptor source: a human donor with classical Hodgkin lymphoma.

As for this clone: Other nucleotide sequences in the sample specify the same CDR3. The rearrangement links TRBV11-3 to TRBJ1-2; no reliable D call. CDR1 and CDR2 (germline): SGHNT, YENEEA. CDR3 length: 14 residues. The ends were cut back, 5 bases at V and 3 bases at J, with 13 bases in the middle. The CDR3 coding sequence is TGTGCCAGCAGCCTCGAGGCTGGGGACTATGGCTACACCTTC. Residues: CASSLEAGDYGYTF.

The chain recombines TRBV27 with TRBJ2-1, with 10 bases aligning to TRBD2. After removal of 5 bases from V and 5 bases from J, the junction contained 9 bases not matched to a gene. CDR1 and CDR2 from the germline V gene are MNHEY and SMNVEV (reference sequence). CDR3 size: 16 residues. DNA of the CDR3: TGTGCCAGCAGTAGTTACAGCGGGGGGGCCAACAATGAGCAGTTCTTC. It encodes CASSSYSGGANNEQFF.

A few counts support this clone. The chain employs TRBV7-8 and TRBJ1-1; D is perhaps TRBD1 (5 bases). Trimming shortened V by 0 bases and J by 9 bases, and 11 bases separated the two germline ends. The CDR3 runs to 13 residues. Germline-derived CDR1 and CDR2 are SGHVS and FQNEAQ. CDR3 in amino acids: CASSLATERQAFF. The CDR3, as DNA: TGTGCCAGCAGCTTAGCGACAGAGAGACAAGCTTTCTTT.

V usage is TRBV7-2 and J usage is TRBJ1-3; 7 bases agree with TRBD1. This CDR3 region has 16 residues. Looked up from germline, CDR1 is SGHTA and CDR2 is FQGNSA. V gave up 4 bases and J gave up 2 bases; unmatched junction bases: 8. CDR3 sequence: CASSSSTGSAGNTIYF. The CDR3 DNA sequence: TGTGCCAGCAGCTCCTCGACAGGGAGCGCTGGAAACACCATATATTTT.

V usage is TRBV10-1 and J usage is TRBJ2-7, with D maybe TRBD2 (6 bases). The CDR3 consists of 13 residues. The V end lost 5 bases, the J end lost 4 bases, and 12 bases lay between the germline ends. Germline values: CDR1 WNHNN, CDR2 SYGVQD (reference sequence). The CDR3: CASSQRLGYEQYF. For the CDR3, the DNA is TGCGCCAGCAGTCAGCGACTAGGGTACGAGCAGTACTTC.

This rearrangement joins TRBV27 to TRBJ2-3; tentative D call: TRBD2 (6 bases). The CDR3 spans 14 residues. V was pared by 9 bases and J by 8 bases, with 21 bases between. The V gene's germline CDR1 is MNHEY and CDR2 SMNVEV (reference sequence). The CDR3 here is CARPTGGMGCTQYF. The DNA of the CDR3 is TGTGCCAGACCCACTGGCGGGATGGGATGTACGCAGTATTTT.

This clone has only one observation. V is TRBV18 and J is TRBJ1-3; tentative D call: TRBD1 (6 bases). Trimming pared 4 bases from V and 6 bases from J, leaving 16 bases between. The CDR3 contains 15 residues. CDR1 and CDR2 (germline): KGHSH, LQKENI. The CDR3 region is CASSLAGGPENTIYF. CDR3 sequence (DNA): TGTGCCAGCTCACTGGCGGGGGGCCCGGAAAACACCATATATTTT.

The rearrangement joins TRBV4-1 to TRBJ2-2; D not resolved. Germline V gene data show CDR1 as MGHRA and CDR2 as YSYEKL. V dropped 0 bases and J dropped 4 bases, with 9 bases sitting between them. This CDR3 has 15 residues. The CDR3 DNA follows: TGCGCCAGCAGCCAAGAGTCGGCTTTCACCGGGGAGCTGTTTTTT. As protein: CASSQESAFTGELFF.

This clone has just a few counts. The chain is built from TRBV27 and TRBJ2-7, with D perhaps TRBD1 (6 bases). V was clipped by 0 bases and J by 3 bases, with 15 bases between them. The CDR3 spans 16 residues. Germline V gives CDR1 MNHEY, CDR2 SMNVEV (reference sequence). CDR3 coding DNA: TGTGCCAGCAGTTTATCTGGCAGGGGAATAATCTACGAGCAGTACTTC. Protein product: CASSLSGRGIIYEQYF.

Only one count was recorded for this clone. This chain joins TRBV7-2 and TRBJ1-2, with TRBD1 matching 7 bases. The CDR3 runs to 15 residues. V lost 4 bases, J lost 4 bases, and 9 bases stayed unmatched. Germline values: CDR1 SGHTA, CDR2 FQGNSA. The CDR3 DNA sequence: TGTGCCAGCAGCTACCGACCGGGACAGACCTATGGCTACACCTTC. Encoded protein: CASSYRPGQTYGYTF.

The J gene is TRBJ2-7, the V gene TRBV9; no definite D call. The CDR3 is 14 amino acids. V lost 0 bases to trimming and J lost 4 bases, with 11 bases between them. Per the germline V gene, CDR1 is SGDLS and CDR2 is YYNGEE. The CDR3 here is CASSVGAESYEQYF. In nucleotides, the CDR3 is TGTGCCAGCAGCGTAGGGGCAGAGAGTTACGAGCAGTACTTC.

V usage is TRBV4-2 and J usage is TRBJ2-7, with D possibly being TRBD1 (5 bases). V was shortened by 4 bases and J by 3 bases, with 10 bases between the two germline ends. The CDR3 is 13 amino acids. Germline CDR1 and CDR2: LGHNA and YNFKEQ. CDR3 region: CASSLGRDYEQYF. The CDR3 DNA follows: TGTGCCAGCAGCCTGGGCAGGGACTACGAGCAGTACTTC.

This clone was observed a single time. The genes are TRBV7-2 and TRBJ1-3, with 9 bases identical to TRBD1. The CDR3 loop spans 17 amino acids. Germline CDR1 SGHTA, CDR2 FQGNSA. V trimming: 3 bases; J trimming: 4 bases; junction bases outside the gene matches: 10. Here the CDR3 reads CASSLLAGQGGGNTIYF. The DNA of the CDR3 is TGTGCCAGCAGCTTGTTGGCGGGACAGGGAGGAGGAAACACCATATATTTT.

The chain has TRBV28 and TRBJ2-7; D might be TRBD1 or TRBD2, each matching 5 bases. V lost 10 bases to trimming and J lost 4 bases, with 23 bases between them. The CDR3 is 15 amino acids. Germline V lookup: CDR1 MDHEN, CDR2 SYDVKM. CDR3 protein: CATTPPGTAIYEQYF. The CDR3 coding sequence is TGTGCCACCACCCCCCCCGGGACCGCGATTTACGAGCAGTACTTC.

V gene TRBV18 combines with J gene TRBJ1-1; no firm D call. With 2 bases removed from V and 5 bases from J, the gap between germline ends came to 12 bases. Germline V gives CDR1 KGHSH, CDR2 LQKENI. The CDR3 is 14 residues long. The CDR3: CASSPTQSLTEAFF. CDR3 nucleotides: TGTGCCAGCTCACCAACCCAATCACTGACTGAAGCTTTCTTT.

The rearrangement uses TRBV30 and TRBJ1-1; tentative D call: TRBD1 (6 bases). Germline loops: CDR1 GTSNPN, CDR2 SVGIG (reference sequence). V lost 4 bases, J lost 0 bases, and 15 bases lay in between. The CDR3 has 15 residues. CDR3 sequence: CAWNDGQKMNTEAFF. CDR3 DNA: TGTGCCTGGAACGATGGACAGAAAATGAACACTGAAGCTTTCTTT. Looking up the rest from reference TRBV30 and TRBJ1-1 gives the full variable domain: SQTIHQWPATLVQPVGSPLSLECTVEGTSNPNLYWYRQAAGRGLQLLFYSVGIGQISSEVPQNLSASRPQDRQFILSSKKLLLSDSGFYLCAWNDGQKMNTEAFFGQGTRLTVV.

The chain carries TRBV7-9 and TRBJ2-2; 12 positions match TRBD1. There are 15 residues in the CDR3. CDR1 SEHNR and CDR2 FQNEAQ come from the germline V gene (reference sequence). J lost 7 bases, V lost 6 bases, and 6 bases had no gene match. The CDR3 DNA reads TGTGCCAGCAGACCGGGACAGGGGGCGGTCGGGGAGCTGTTTTTT. Translated: CASRPGQGAVGELFF.

This chain connects TRBV9 to TRBJ2-6; 8 nucleotides agree with TRBD1. The CDR3 length is 19 residues. Germline V gives CDR1 SGDLS, CDR2 YYNGEE. With 2 bases clipped from V and 1 base from J, the junction kept 11 bases outside the gene matches. The DNA for the CDR3 is TGTGCCAGCAGCGTCCCCGGACAGGGCCCTTCTTCTGGGGCCAACGTCCTGACTTTC. Translation gives CASSVPGQGPSSGANVLTF. The complete variable domain, with remaining parts taken from reference TRBV9 and TRBJ2-6, reads DSGVTQTPKHLITATGQRVTLRCSPRSGDLSVYWYQQSLDQGLQFLIQYYNGEERAKGNILERFSAQQFPDLHSELNLSSLELGDSALYFCASSVPGQGPSSGANVLTFGAGSRLTVL.

The chain links TRBV6-5 to TRBJ2-7; D possibly matches TRBD1 or TRBD2 (5 bases each). Germline CDR1 reads MNHEY; CDR2 reads SVGAGI. The germline V and J ends were trimmed by 5 bases and 3 bases, with 14 bases remaining between them. This CDR3 has 14 amino acids. This CDR3 is CASSMGLGDYEQYF. The CDR3 region has the DNA TGTGCCAGCAGTATGGGATTGGGGGACTACGAGCAGTACTTC.

Comment on this clone: Other nucleotide sequences in the sample specify the same CDR3. The rearrangement joins TRBV19 to TRBJ2-7, with unresolved D. Germline V gives CDR1 LNHDA, CDR2 SQIVND (reference sequence). V lost 4 bases to trimming and J lost 0 bases, with 4 bases between them. The CDR3 has 12 amino acids. The CDR3 is CASSTSSYEQYF. The CDR3 bases are TGTGCCAGTAGTACCAGCTCCTACGAGCAGTACTTC. Full variable domain (rest looked up from reference TRBV19 and TRBJ2-7): DGGITQSPKYLFRKEGQNVTLSCEQNLNHDAMYWYRQDPGQGLRLIYYSQIVNDFQKGDIAEGYSVSREKKESFPLTVTSAQKNPTAFYLCASSTSSYEQYFGPGTRLTVT.

J is TRBJ2-2 and V is TRBV6-5; D might be TRBD2 (6 bases). Trimming removed 7 bases at V and 0 bases at J, with 9 bases between. The germline gives CDR1 MNHEY, CDR2 SVGAGI. CDR3 length: 14 residues. CDR3 region: CASMRLANTGELFF. CDR3 DNA: TGTGCCAGCATGCGACTAGCGAACACCGGGGAGCTGTTTTTT.

This rearrangement joins TRBV5-1 to TRBJ2-1; 13 bases line up with TRBD2. Germline values: CDR1 SGHRS, CDR2 YFSETQ. With V trimmed by 0 bases and J by 2 bases, 2 bases remained unmatched. The CDR3 extends over 17 amino acids. CDR3 in amino acids: CASSLEGLAGPYNEQFF. Written as DNA, the CDR3 is TGCGCCAGCAGCTTGGAGGGACTAGCGGGACCCTACAATGAGCAGTTCTTC.

CDR3 residues: CASSLGLDQPQHF. CDR3 in DNA: TGTGCCAGCAGCTTAGGGCTGGATCAGCCCCAGCATTTT. This chain joins TRBV11-2 and TRBJ1-5; no firm D call. The length of the CDR3 is 13 residues. Deletions cut 1 base from V and 5 bases from J, with 6 bases between. The V gene's germline CDR1 is SGHAT and CDR2 FQNNGV.

The chain carries TRBV29-1 and TRBJ1-2, with TRBD1 as a possible D gene (5 bases). Trimming left V 7 bases short and J 4 bases short, with 22 bases between. Germline-derived CDR1 and CDR2 are SQVTM and ANQGSEA. CDR3 length: 15 amino acids. In nucleotides, the CDR3 is TGCAGCGGGGCCTCAGACAGCTCCCCGGGCTATGGCTACACCTTC. This sequence encodes CSGASDSSPGYGYTF.

The genes are TRBV29-1 and TRBJ1-5; D is perhaps TRBD1 (6 bases). Trimming stripped 4 bases from V and 1 base from J, with 11 bases between. Germline lookup yields CDR1 SQVTM and CDR2 ANQGSEA. There are 14 residues in the CDR3. In DNA form, the CDR3 reads TGCAGCGTTGCCAGGGGATTGAGCAATCAGCCCCAGCATTTT. This encodes CSVARGLSNQPQHF.

This clone occurred a few times. The CDR3 DNA reads as TGTGCCAGCAGTTACTCTGCTAGCGGGGGGGATTACAATGAGCAGTTCTTC. Translating it yields CASSYSASGGDYNEQFF. The V call is TRBV6-7, the J call TRBJ2-1, with TRBD2 identical over 12 bases. TRBV6-7 falls under the ORF class, with uncertain function. Trimming at V came to 0 bases and at J to 4 bases, leaving 4 bases not matched to a gene. This CDR3 has 17 amino acids.

The gene calls are TRBV30 and TRBJ1-1; no firm D call. Trimming took off 2 bases at V and 1 base at J, with 5 bases between the two ends. This CDR3 comprises 12 residues. Germline assignment: CDR1 GTSNPN and CDR2 SVGIG (reference sequence). CDR3 loop: CAWSLGNTEAFF. For the CDR3, the DNA is TGTGCCTGGAGTCTGGGGAACACTGAAGCTTTCTTT.

V gene TRBV19 combines with J gene TRBJ1-2; a possible D gene is TRBD1 (5 bases). In germline, CDR1 is LNHDA, CDR2 SQIVND (reference sequence). Trimming removed 5 bases at V and 9 bases at J, with 13 bases between. This CDR3 is built from 12 residues. The CDR3 DNA sequence: TGTGCCAGTAGTCCCTTACAGGACCGCTACACCTTC. It encodes CASSPLQDRYTF.

As for this clone: Additional DNA sequences in this sample encode the identical CDR3. The rearrangement links TRBV18 to TRBJ2-1, with unresolved D. Trimming removed 3 bases at V and 3 bases at J, with 3 bases between. CDR1 and CDR2 (germline): KGHSH, LQKENI. This CDR3 comprises 12 residues. The CDR3, as DNA: TGTGCCAGCTCACCCCTCTACAATGAGCAGTTCTTC. Translated: CASSPLYNEQFF.

The chain couples TRBV30 to TRBJ2-1; D is uncertain. The germline CDR1 and CDR2 sequences are GTSNPN and SVGIG (reference sequence). The CDR3 totals 14 residues. Trimming removed 0 bases at V and 4 bases at J, with 10 bases between. The CDR3 sequence: CAWSVSRAYNEQFF. The CDR3 nucleotides are TGTGCCTGGAGTGTCTCACGGGCATACAATGAGCAGTTCTTC.

The chain recombines TRBV6-5 with TRBJ2-2; no firm D call. V lost 2 bases to trimming and J lost 0 bases, with 7 bases between them. Germline V CDR1 and CDR2: MNHEY, SVGAGI. This CDR3 has 15 residues. The CDR3, as DNA: TGTGCCAGCAGTTACGGAACCCCGAACACCGGGGAGCTGTTTTTT. Protein product: CASSYGTPNTGELFF.

The gene calls are TRBV5-1 and TRBJ2-2, with TRBD2 matching 7 bases. Germline V gene lookup returns CDR1 SGHRS and CDR2 YFSETQ. CDR3 length: 15 amino acids. The ends lost 5 bases at V and 3 bases at J; junction bases unmatched: 7. This CDR3 reads CASRPRTRDTGELFF. The DNA for the CDR3 is TGCGCCAGCAGGCCTAGGACTAGGGACACCGGGGAGCTGTTTTTT.